The 10 T cell receptor beta chains listed next were all sequenced from one sample in a study of blood T cell repertoires in COVID-19. Assay: immunoSEQ multiplex PCR; the TCRdb copy retains only in-frame clones and omits some. Among 200,000 to 250,000 clones listed, about 90% were seen once. The sample comprised peripheral blood. These receptors were obtained from a woman under 30 who had recovered from COVID-19.

This clone was seen once. The chain joins TRBV4-3 to TRBJ2-1; 8 nucleotides align to TRBD2. The CDR3 runs 15 residues. Germline trimming cut 2 bases from V and 7 bases from J; bases unmatched to any gene: 7. Germline V gives CDR1 LGHNA, CDR2 YSLEER. The CDR3 DNA reads as TGCGCCAGCAGCCAATATGCGGCGGGAGGTAATGAGCAGTTCTTC. Amino acid sequence: CASSQYAAGGNEQFF.

V usage is TRBV20-1 and J usage is TRBJ1-2; 9 bases agree with TRBD1. V dropped 3 bases and J dropped 6; count of bases not matched to a gene: 11. The CDR3 is 15 residues long. Germline assignment: CDR1 DFQATT and CDR2 SNEGSKA (reference sequence). The CDR3 loop reads CSASFSGTGWDGYTF. In nucleotides, the CDR3 is TGCAGTGCTAGTTTCTCCGGGACAGGGTGGGATGGCTACACCTTC.

The rearrangement joins TRBV4-1 to TRBJ1-2; tentative D call: TRBD1 (6 bases). This CDR3 is built from 16 residues. V lost 1 base and J lost 3, with 15 bases in between. Germline lookup yields CDR1 MGHRA and CDR2 YSYEKL. The CDR3 loop reads CASSQGPSGGDYGYTF. The CDR3 nucleotides are TGCGCCAGCAGCCAAGGTCCATCGGGGGGCGACTATGGCTACACCTTC.

The rearrangement uses TRBV30 and TRBJ1-1; a weak D match, TRBD1 (5 bases). Germline loops: CDR1 GTSNPN, CDR2 SVGIG (reference sequence). This CDR3 region has 12 residues. V was trimmed by 2 bases and J by 4 bases, leaving 8 bases between them. The CDR3 sequence is CAWSPQGTEAFF. Here the CDR3 DNA reads TGTGCCTGGAGTCCTCAGGGCACTGAAGCTTTCTTT.

This rearrangement joins TRBV4-1 to TRBJ2-1, with TRBD1 identical over 7 bases. Germline V lookup: CDR1 MGHRA, CDR2 YSYEKL. This CDR3 region has 16 residues. V dropped 0 bases and J dropped 4; count of bases not matched to a gene: 6. Here the CDR3 DNA reads TGCGCCAGCAGCCAAGATCCACAGGGGCTATACAATGAGCAGTTCTTC. Residues: CASSQDPQGLYNEQFF.

The chain combines TRBV7-9 with TRBJ1-1, with 8 bases fitting TRBD1. V lost 5 bases and J lost 6; bases outside the gene matches: 8. From germline, CDR1 is SEHNR and CDR2 FQNEAQ (reference sequence). The CDR3 is 14 residues long. CDR3 sequence: CASSPRQGLPEAFF. The CDR3 coding sequence is TGTGCCAGCAGCCCTAGACAGGGGTTACCTGAAGCTTTCTTT.

There are a few counts of this clone. The V gene is TRBV30, the J gene TRBJ1-1; perhaps TRBD1 as D (6 bases). This CDR3 contains 11 residues. The V end was cut by 6 bases, the J end by 4 bases, with 9 bases between. Germline CDR1 GTSNPN, CDR2 SVGIG (reference sequence). In DNA, the CDR3 is TGTGCCTGTCCACAGGGCACTGAAGCTTTCTTT. It encodes CACPQGTEAFF.

The chain has TRBV6-5 and TRBJ2-6; D unclear. Trimming removed 4 bases from V and 0 bases from J, with 4 bases in between. CDR3 size: 14 residues. Per the germline V gene, CDR1 is MNHEY and CDR2 is SVGAGI. As DNA, the CDR3 is TGTGCCAGCAGTTCACTCTCTGGGGCCAACGTCCTGACTTTC. It specifies CASSSLSGANVLTF.

The chain is built from TRBV13 and TRBJ2-3, with D tentatively TRBD1 (5 bases). Germline V gene sequence: CDR1 PRHDT, CDR2 FYEKMQ (reference sequence). The CDR3 runs to 16 residues. V was shortened by 5 bases and J by 0 bases, with 15 bases between the two germline ends. CDR3 loop: CASSQAGRASTDTQYF. CDR3 sequence (DNA): TGTGCCAGCAGCCAGGCCGGCAGGGCTAGCACAGATACGCAGTATTTT.

The V gene is TRBV19, the J gene TRBJ2-1; D is unresolved. The germline gives CDR1 LNHDA, CDR2 SQIVND (reference sequence). Trimming removed 3 bases at V and 4 bases at J, with 10 bases between. CDR3 length equals 14 residues. As DNA, the CDR3 is TGTGCCAGTAGTATGAGAGACACGTACAATGAGCAGTTCTTC. Encoded protein: CASSMRDTYNEQFF. Complete variable domain (other parts from reference TRBV19 and TRBJ2-1): DGGITQSPKYLFRKEGQNVTLSCEQNLNHDAMYWYRQDPGQGLRLIYYSQIVNDFQKGDIAEGYSVSREKKESFPLTVTSAQKNPTAFYLCASSMRDTYNEQFFGPGTRLTVL.